The 6 T cell receptor beta chains listed next were all sequenced from one sample in a study of cytomegalovirus exposure and HLA in healthy donors. Primers for the PCR totalled 60 Vbeta and 13 Jbeta. Sequenced by immunoSEQ multiplex PCR; TCRdb stores in-frame clones only, minus some. The data contain fewer than 250,000 clones, 75% to 80% of them singletons. The sequenced sample was PBMCs. The receptors come from a male donor in good health and CMV-seronegative.

The rearrangement links TRBV27 to TRBJ2-1, with D possibly matching TRBD2 (7 bases). The V end lost 0 bases, the J end lost 2 bases, and 23 bases lay between the germline ends. Germline V gene data show CDR1 as MNHEY and CDR2 as SMNVEV (reference sequence). The CDR3 extends over 20 amino acids. In nucleotides, the CDR3 is TGTGCCAGCAGTTTATCGGGGGGGGGACAACTCCTTTCGGCCTACAATGAGCAGTTCTTC. Amino acids: CASSLSGGGQLLSAYNEQFF.

This clone was detected only a few times. This chain links TRBV4-3 with TRBJ1-1; D unresolved. The CDR3 is 14 residues long. Deletions cut 1 base from V and 0 bases from J, with 6 bases between. Germline assignment: CDR1 LGHNA and CDR2 YSLEER. The CDR3 coding sequence is TGCGCCAGCAGCCAAGCGGTGCTGAACACTGAAGCTTTCTTT. Translated: CASSQAVLNTEAFF.

The chain has TRBV7-3 and TRBJ2-7; tentatively, D is TRBD1 (5 bases). The CDR3 is 13 residues long. CDR1 SGHTA and CDR2 FQGTGA come from the germline V gene. The ends were cut back, 3 bases at V and 3 bases at J, with 9 bases in the middle. As DNA, the CDR3 is TGTGCCAGCAGCTTGGGGCCGAACTACGAGCAGTACTTC. Its protein product is CASSLGPNYEQYF.

The genes are TRBV28 and TRBJ1-5, with 7 bases that match TRBD1. The J segment lost 6 bases and the V segment lost 2 bases, leaving 7 bases of the junction unmatched. In germline, CDR1 is MDHEN, CDR2 SYDVKM. This CDR3 spans 15 amino acids. The CDR3 region has the DNA TGTGCCAGCAGTTTAGACAGGGTGTTAGCTCAGCCCCAGCATTTT. Protein sequence: CASSLDRVLAQPQHF.

The rearrangement uses TRBV2 and TRBJ1-4; possibly TRBD1 for D (6 bases). The CDR3 sequence is 13 residues long. V gave up 4 bases and J gave up 10 bases, with 13 bases separating them. Germline V lookup: CDR1 SNHLY, CDR2 FYNNEI. CDR3: CASSGGIGGKLFF. CDR3 sequence (DNA): TGTGCCAGCAGTGGGGGGATAGGGGGAAAACTGTTTTTT.

A single count supports this clone. V and J are TRBV28 and TRBJ1-5; 8 positions match TRBD1. Losses at the gene ends were 5 bases for V and 6 bases for J; bases not matched to a gene: 3. The germline V gene has CDR1 MDHEN and CDR2 SYDVKM. There are 13 residues in the CDR3. CDR3 sequence (DNA): TGTGCCAGCAGTACGACAGGGGCTCAGCCCCAGCATTTT. Translated, it gives CASSTTGAQPQHF.